This paragraph reports one T cell receptor beta chain. This sample is part of a study of blood T cell repertoires in COVID-19. Study information: From T cells, B-cell-depleted T cells, or PBMCs came the material, which was cDNA or gDNA.

Per the original data handling: Estimates of nucleated cell counts were drawn from the amplification of reference gene primers. Only in-frame clones appear in the TCRdb table, and some are missing; sequencing was by immunoSEQ multiplex PCR. D and trimming were read from the DNA, whereas the V and J calls and clone size are those reported in that table. The sample has some 200,000 clones, about 80% seen once. V was cut by 7 bases and J by 1 base, with 8 bases left in between. The germline V gene has CDR1 SQVTM and CDR2 ANQGSEA. The CDR3 runs 13 residues. The sequenced material came from peripheral blood. The chain joins TRBV29-1 to TRBJ2-6, with D unresolved. The clonotype was recovered from a man under 40 with active or convalescent COVID-19. The CDR3 coding sequence is TGCAGCGCTCCGGTGTCTGGGGCCAACGTCCTGACTTTC. This translates into CSAPVSGANVLTF.